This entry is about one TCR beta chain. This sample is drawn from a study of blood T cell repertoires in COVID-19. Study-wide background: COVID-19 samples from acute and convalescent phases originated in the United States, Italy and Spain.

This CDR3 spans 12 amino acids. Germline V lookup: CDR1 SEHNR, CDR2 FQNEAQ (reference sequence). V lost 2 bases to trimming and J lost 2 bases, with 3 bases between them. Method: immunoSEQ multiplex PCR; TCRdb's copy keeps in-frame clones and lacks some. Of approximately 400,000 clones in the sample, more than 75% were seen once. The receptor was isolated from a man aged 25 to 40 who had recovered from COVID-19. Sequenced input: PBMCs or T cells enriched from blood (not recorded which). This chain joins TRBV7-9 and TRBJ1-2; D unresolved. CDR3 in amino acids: CASSLQNYGYTF. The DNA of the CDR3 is TGTGCCAGCAGCTTACAGAACTATGGCTACACCTTC.